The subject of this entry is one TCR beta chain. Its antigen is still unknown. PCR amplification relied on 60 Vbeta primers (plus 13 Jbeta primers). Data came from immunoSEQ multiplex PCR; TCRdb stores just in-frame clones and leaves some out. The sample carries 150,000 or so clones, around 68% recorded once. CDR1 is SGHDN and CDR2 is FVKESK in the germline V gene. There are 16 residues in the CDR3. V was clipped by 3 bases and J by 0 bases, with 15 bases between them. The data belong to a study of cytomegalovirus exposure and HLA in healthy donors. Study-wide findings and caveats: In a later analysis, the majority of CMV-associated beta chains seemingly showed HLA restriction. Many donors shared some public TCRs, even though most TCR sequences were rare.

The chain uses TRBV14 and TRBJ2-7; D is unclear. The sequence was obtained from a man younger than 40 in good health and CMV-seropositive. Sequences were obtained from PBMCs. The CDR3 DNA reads TGTGCCAGCAGCCAGGTTGACACCCTCAGCTCCTACGAGCAGTACTTC. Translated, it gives CASSQVDTLSSYEQYF.